These 13 T cell receptor beta chains originate from one sample sequenced in a study of T-cell reconstitution after alpha-beta-depleted transplantation in children. Preparation of the TCRbeta library involved a method that used unique molecular identifiers. TCRdb ran MiXCR on the PCR reads and lists one entry per CDR3 protein. The sample carries just under 550,000 distinct CDR3 sequences, around 19% recorded once. The source material was PBMCs from the stem cell graft donor, sampled from the stem cell graft. These receptors were obtained from a human donor who donated a stem cell graft to a child with acute lymphoblastic leukemia.

This clonotype has only a few counts. The chain carries TRBV20-1 and TRBJ2-3; D unclear. Between the trimmed V and J ends, which lost 2 bases and 3 bases, there was a span of 9 bases. This CDR3 comprises 13 residues. Germline V gene sequence: CDR1 DFQATT, CDR2 SNEGSKA (reference sequence). The CDR3 sequence is CSARSLMTDTQYF. The DNA of the CDR3 is TGCAGTGCTAGATCCTTGATGACAGATACGCAGTATTTT.

This clonotype was counted between two and nine times. This chain links TRBV12-3 or TRBV12-4 with TRBJ2-1, with D tentatively TRBD1 or TRBD2 (5 bases each). CDR3 size: 14 residues. The germline V and J ends were trimmed by 4 bases and 9 bases, with 16 bases remaining between them. CDR3 nucleotides: TGTGCCAGCAGTTCCGCCGGGACCCTGCTTGAGCAGTTCTTC. Its protein product is CASSSAGTLLEQFF.

The rearrangement links TRBV6-5 to TRBJ1-1; TRBD1 might be the D (5 bases). V was trimmed by 2 bases and J by 2 bases, leaving 24 bases between them. The length of the CDR3 is 19 residues. Germline-derived CDR1 and CDR2 are MNHEY and SVGAGI. This chain's CDR3 is CASSYRPPTPRAPNTEAFF. CDR3 coding DNA: TGTGCCAGCAGTTACCGGCCACCAACCCCCAGGGCACCAAACACTGAAGCTTTCTTT.

The genes are TRBV6-1 and TRBJ2-1; the match to TRBD1 covers 7 bases. V dropped 5 bases and J dropped 9; count of bases not matched to a gene: 7. Germline V gene data show CDR1 as MNHNS and CDR2 as SASEGT. The CDR3 is made up of 13 amino acids. CDR3 sequence: CASSINRGAEQFF. DNA of the CDR3: TGTGCCAGCAGTATTAACAGGGGAGCTGAGCAGTTCTTC.

The chain combines TRBV10-3 with TRBJ2-1; 12 positions match TRBD2. This CDR3 is 16 amino acids long. Per germline, CDR1 ENHRY and CDR2 SYGVKD. J was trimmed by 9 bases and V by 3 bases; bases with no gene match: 9. The CDR3 nucleotides are TGTGCCATCAGTGACCCGACTAGCGGGAGCCCCAGTGAGCAGTTCTTC. The encoded protein is CAISDPTSGSPSEQFF.

This clonotype turned up a few times. This sequence joins TRBV4-2 and TRBJ2-7; 7 bases fit TRBD1. The V gene end was trimmed by 4 bases and the J gene end by 0 bases; junction bases not matched to a gene: 6. The CDR3 is made up of 15 amino acids. Germline loops: CDR1 LGHNA, CDR2 YNFKEQ. For the CDR3, the DNA is TGTGCCAGCAGCCGACCGGGACAGAGCTCCTACGAGCAGTACTTC. Residues: CASSRPGQSSYEQYF.

The chain recombines TRBV12-3 or TRBV12-4 with TRBJ1-5; D is unresolved. The CDR3 length is 18 residues. Trimming took 7 bases from V and 5 from J, leaving 27 bases between them. CDR3 DNA: TGTGCCAGCACCCCTGCGGCCCACTTGCTAAAAAAGTATCAGCCCCAGCATTTT. This encodes CASTPAAHLLKKYQPQHF.

J is TRBJ2-6 and V is TRBV18, with no clear D. CDR3 length: 14 amino acids. Trimming took off 4 bases at V and 1 base at J, with 5 bases between the two ends. CDR1 is KGHSH, CDR2 LQKENI, per germline. CDR3 DNA sequence: TGTGCCAGCTCACGCAGGTCTGGGGCCAACGTCCTGACTTTC. Amino acid sequence: CASSRRSGANVLTF.

This chain links TRBV12-3 or TRBV12-4 with TRBJ2-7; D perhaps matches TRBD2 (5 bases). The CDR3 totals 13 residues. Trimming left V 7 bases short and J 6 bases short, with 16 bases between. The CDR3: CASTSEALTEQYF. CDR3 coding DNA: TGTGCCAGCACCTCGGAGGCTTTGACCGAGCAGTACTTC.

This clonotype has more than one count but fewer than ten. This rearrangement joins TRBV24-1 to TRBJ2-2; 12 nucleotides align to TRBD2. Germline lookup yields CDR1 KGHDR and CDR2 SFDVKD. The J segment lost 5 bases and the V segment lost 9 bases, leaving 15 bases of the junction unmatched. CDR3 size: 18 residues. The CDR3 here is CATGRTGTSGYRTGELFF. The CDR3, as DNA: TGTGCCACCGGACGTACCGGGACTAGCGGGTATCGGACCGGGGAGCTGTTTTTT.

This clonotype came up a few times. The chain carries TRBV15 and TRBJ1-6; 7 bases are shared with TRBD1. CDR1 and CDR2 (germline): LNHNV, YYDKDF (reference sequence). Trimming removed 3 bases from V and 5 bases from J; junction bases left unmatched: 4. The CDR3 extends over 15 amino acids. CDR3 amino acids: CATSSDGQDNSPLHF. In nucleotides, the CDR3 is TGTGCCACCAGCAGTGATGGACAGGATAATTCACCCCTCCACTTT.

This clonotype appeared many times. The rearrangement uses TRBV5-1 and TRBJ1-3, with D hard to call. Germline V CDR1 and CDR2: SGHRS, YFSETQ. The V end was cut by 1 base, the J end by 4 bases, with 9 bases between. This CDR3 contains 14 residues. The CDR3 DNA sequence: TGCGCCAGCAGCTTGACGGATGCAGGAAACACCATATATTTT. Protein product: CASSLTDAGNTIYF.

The chain couples TRBV5-5 to TRBJ2-1; possible D gene TRBD2, 7 bases. CDR3 size: 15 residues. Germline V lookup: CDR1 SGHKS, CDR2 YYEKEE (reference sequence). The V and J ends lost 0 bases and 3 bases respectively, with 10 bases between them. The CDR3 sequence is CASSLEGGVYNEQFF. The CDR3 region has the DNA TGTGCCAGCAGCTTGGAGGGGGGGGTCTACAATGAGCAGTTCTTC.